A selection of T cell receptor beta chains follows, all from one sample in a study of regulatory T cells in long-lasting Graves disease. TCRdb called the multiplex PCR reads again in MiXCR, with one record for every CDR3 protein. Found here are some 500,000 distinct CDR3 sequences, about 16% of them singletons; the top ten hold 20% to 25%. This sample also appeared in a second study, on T cells in Graves' hyperthyroidism and ophthalmopathy.

The sample in question was peripheral blood mononuclear cells (PBMCs), obtained at new diagnosis, from a patient treated with antithyroid drugs. These receptor sequences come from a woman aged 35-65 years with Graves disease. The CDR3 runs from the conserved cysteine through the conserved F or W. The D gene is left open where the match is weak. Expanded clones get a size class; other rows say once, few or many, or leave the size out.

j_call,d_call,clone_size,v_call,cdr3_nt,cdr3_aa
TRBJ2-5,-,-,TRBV7-9,TGTGCCAGCACCCAGGGGCCGTCGGCCTTGGAGACCCAGTACTTC,CASTQGPSALETQYF
TRBJ1-3,-,-,TRBV28,TGTGCCAGCAGCCCGCCGGCTGGAAACACCATATATTTT,CASSPPAGNTIYF
TRBJ1-2,TRBD1,many,TRBV20-1,TGCAGTGCTGCACCCGCGCCGGGACAGGGGACGGGAGGCTACACCTTC,CSAAPAPGQGTGGYTF
TRBJ1-6,-,few,TRBV7-9,TGTGCCAGCAGCTTAGCGGACCTCCGGGGAGGGTATAATTCACCCCTCCACTTT,CASSLADLRGGYNSPLHF
TRBJ1-3,-,-,TRBV19,TGTGCCAGTCGAGGGACTAGCCCCTCTGGAAACACCATATATTTT,CASRGTSPSGNTIYF
TRBJ2-7,-,many,TRBV12-3/TRBV12-4,TGTGCCAGCAGTTTCTGGGACCGATCCTACGAGCAGTACTTC,CASSFWDRSYEQYF
TRBJ1-2,-,-,TRBV7-2,TGTGCCAGCAGCTTATGGGGGGGCCGTGGTTCGGGTGGCTACACCTTC,CASSLWGGRGSGGYTF
TRBJ2-5,TRBD2,many,TRBV27,TGTGCCAGCAGTCCTAGCGGGGGGGCGCAGACCCAGTACTTC,CASSPSGGAQTQYF
TRBJ1-2,-,many,TRBV4-1,TGCGCCAGCAGCCAATGGACGGTTAACTATGGCTACACCTTC,CASSQWTVNYGYTF
TRBJ2-2,-,-,TRBV7-9,TGTGCCAGCAGCTTACGATCAGGTTCGAACACCGGGGAGCTGTTTTTT,CASSLRSGSNTGELFF
TRBJ2-3,-,few,TRBV20-1,TGCAGTGCTCCCCGCGGTTCGTTCAATGATACGCAGTATTTT,CSAPRGSFNDTQYF
TRBJ2-7,TRBD2,many,TRBV12-3/TRBV12-4,TGTGCCAGCAGTTTGAAAGCGGGGGGTGTAATAACCTACGAGCAGTACTTC,CASSLKAGGVITYEQYF
TRBJ1-2,-,many,TRBV20-1,TGCAGTGCTAGAGAATCTCTGGGGCCTAACTATGGCTACACCTTC,CSARESLGPNYGYTF
TRBJ1-6,-,few,TRBV10-3,TGTGCCATCAGTGAGACCCTGACAGCCGGTGGGGCACCCCTCCACTTT,CAISETLTAGGAPLHF
TRBJ1-1,-,many,TRBV3-1,TGTGCCAGCAGCCTGTTGGAGGGGACGAACACTGAAGCTTTCTTT,CASSLLEGTNTEAFF
TRBJ2-2,-,-,TRBV7-8,TGTGCCAGCAGCTTAGTCCGGCCCTACACCGGGGAGCTGTTTTTT,CASSLVRPYTGELFF
TRBJ2-7,-,-,TRBV11-2,TGTGCCAGCAGCCCCAGGCCGATTGGGCAAACCGCCTACGAGCAGTACTTC,CASSPRPIGQTAYEQYF
TRBJ2-5,-,many,TRBV11-2,TGTGCCAGCAGCTTAGATCTTGTAGCGTTTGGAGAGACCCAGTACTTC,CASSLDLVAFGETQYF
TRBJ1-1,TRBD1,-,TRBV24-1,TGTGCCACCAGTGGATCAGGGGGGACTGAAGCTTTCTTT,CATSGSGGTEAFF
TRBJ1-4,-,-,TRBV19,TGTGCCAGTAGTATGAGGAGGGCAGAGCTAAATGAAAAACTGTTTTTT,CASSMRRAELNEKLFF
TRBJ2-5,-,-,TRBV24-1,TGTGCCACCAGTGATTCAAGGGGCGCGGAGACCCAGTACTTC,CATSDSRGAETQYF
TRBJ1-6,-,-,TRBV5-1,TGCGCCAGCAGCTTGGAGTTTGGCGCTTCACCCCTCCACTTT,CASSLEFGASPLHF
TRBJ2-5,-,few,TRBV9,TGTGCCAGCAGCGTAGAAGGGGCCCGGGGAGAGACCCAGTACTTC,CASSVEGARGETQYF
TRBJ1-5,TRBD1,few,TRBV27,TGTGCCGGCAGTACAAACCGGGACAGGGCTCGCAATCAGCCCCAGCATTTT,CAGSTNRDRARNQPQHF
TRBJ2-7,-,-,TRBV5-1,TGCGCCAGCAGCTTCGACAGTCCCTACGAGCAGTACTTC,CASSFDSPYEQYF
TRBJ1-1,-,few,TRBV19,TGTGCCAGTATCCCAGGAGGTAAAACTGAAGCTTTCTTT,CASIPGGKTEAFF
TRBJ2-5,-,-,TRBV7-2,TGTGCCAGCAGCTTCGCAGGGTTCCCAGAGACCCAGTACTTC,CASSFAGFPETQYF
TRBJ1-5,TRBD1,once,TRBV28,TGTGCCAGCAGTTATATCCCAGGGGGCGCGAGCAATCAGCCCCAGCATTTT,CASSYIPGGASNQPQHF
TRBJ1-3,-,-,TRBV6-1,TGTGCCAGCACCCGGGGGGTCCCGGGGGGAAACACCATATATTTT,CASTRGVPGGNTIYF